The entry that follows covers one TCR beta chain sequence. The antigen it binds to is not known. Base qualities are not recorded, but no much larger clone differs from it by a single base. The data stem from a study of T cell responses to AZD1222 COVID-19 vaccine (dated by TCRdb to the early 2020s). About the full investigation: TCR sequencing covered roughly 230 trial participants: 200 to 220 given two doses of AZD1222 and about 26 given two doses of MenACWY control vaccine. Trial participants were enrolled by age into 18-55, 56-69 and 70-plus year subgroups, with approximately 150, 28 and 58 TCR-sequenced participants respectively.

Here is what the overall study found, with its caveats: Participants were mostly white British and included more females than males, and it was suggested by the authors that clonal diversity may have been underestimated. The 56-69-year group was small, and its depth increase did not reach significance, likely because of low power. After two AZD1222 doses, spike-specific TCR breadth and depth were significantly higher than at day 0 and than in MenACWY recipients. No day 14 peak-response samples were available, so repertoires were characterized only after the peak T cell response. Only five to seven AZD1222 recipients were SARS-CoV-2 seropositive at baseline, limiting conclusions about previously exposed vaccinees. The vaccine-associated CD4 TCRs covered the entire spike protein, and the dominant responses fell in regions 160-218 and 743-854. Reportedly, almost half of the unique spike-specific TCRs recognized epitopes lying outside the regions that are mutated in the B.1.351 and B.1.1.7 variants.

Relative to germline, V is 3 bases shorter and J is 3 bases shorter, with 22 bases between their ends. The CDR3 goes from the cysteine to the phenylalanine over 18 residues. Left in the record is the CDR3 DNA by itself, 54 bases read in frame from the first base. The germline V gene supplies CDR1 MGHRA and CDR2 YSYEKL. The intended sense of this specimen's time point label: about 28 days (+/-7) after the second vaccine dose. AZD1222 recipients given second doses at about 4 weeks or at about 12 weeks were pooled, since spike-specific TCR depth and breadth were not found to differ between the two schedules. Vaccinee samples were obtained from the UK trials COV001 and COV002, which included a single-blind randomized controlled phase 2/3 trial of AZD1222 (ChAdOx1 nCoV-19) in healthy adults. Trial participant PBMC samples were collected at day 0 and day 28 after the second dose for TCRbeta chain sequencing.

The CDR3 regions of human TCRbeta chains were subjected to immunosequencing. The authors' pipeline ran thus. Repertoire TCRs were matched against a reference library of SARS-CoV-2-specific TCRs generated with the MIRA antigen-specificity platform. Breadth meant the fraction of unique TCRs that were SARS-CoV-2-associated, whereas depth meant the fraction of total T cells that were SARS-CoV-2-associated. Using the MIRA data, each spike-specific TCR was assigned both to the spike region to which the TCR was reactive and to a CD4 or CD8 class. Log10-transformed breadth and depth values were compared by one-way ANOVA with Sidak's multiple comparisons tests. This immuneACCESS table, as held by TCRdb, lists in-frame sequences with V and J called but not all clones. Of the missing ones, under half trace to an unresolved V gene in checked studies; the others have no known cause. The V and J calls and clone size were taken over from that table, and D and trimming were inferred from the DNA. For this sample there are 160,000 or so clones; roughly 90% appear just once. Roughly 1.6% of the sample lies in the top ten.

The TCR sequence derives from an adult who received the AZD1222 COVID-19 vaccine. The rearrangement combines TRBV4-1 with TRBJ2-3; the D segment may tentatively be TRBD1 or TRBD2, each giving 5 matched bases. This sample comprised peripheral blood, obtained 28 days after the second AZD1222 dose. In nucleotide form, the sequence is TGCGCCAGCAGCCATGCCCCCGGGCCCCCCGGGGCTACAGATACGCAGTATTTT. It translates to CASSHAPGPPGATDTQYF.